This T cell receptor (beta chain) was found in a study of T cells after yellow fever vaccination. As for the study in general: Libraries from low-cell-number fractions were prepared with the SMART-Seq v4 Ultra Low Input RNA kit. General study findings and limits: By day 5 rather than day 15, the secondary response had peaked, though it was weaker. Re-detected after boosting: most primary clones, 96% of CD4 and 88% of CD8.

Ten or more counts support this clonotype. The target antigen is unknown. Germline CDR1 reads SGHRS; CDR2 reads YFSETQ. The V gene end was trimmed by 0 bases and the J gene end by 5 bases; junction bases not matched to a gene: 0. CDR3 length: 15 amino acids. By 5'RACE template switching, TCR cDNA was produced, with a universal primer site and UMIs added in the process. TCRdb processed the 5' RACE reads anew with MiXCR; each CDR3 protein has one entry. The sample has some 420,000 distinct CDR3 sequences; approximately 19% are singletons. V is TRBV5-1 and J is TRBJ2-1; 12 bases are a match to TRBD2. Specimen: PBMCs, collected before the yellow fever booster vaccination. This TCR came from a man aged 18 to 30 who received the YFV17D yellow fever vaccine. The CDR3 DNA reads TGCGCCAGCAGCTTGGGACTAGCGGGGGACAATGAGCAGTTCTTC. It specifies CASSLGLAGDNEQFF.